Each of the 31 T cell receptor beta chains below was sequenced from the same sample in a study of T cell responses to AZD1222 COVID-19 vaccine. Sequencing used immunoSEQ multiplex PCR; TCRdb keeps in-frame clones, though not all of them. The top ten clones hold around 10% of a sample with about 140,000 clones, roughly 93% of them seen once. Sequencing used peripheral blood, obtained after recovery from COVID-19. All receptors come from an adult who had recovered from COVID-19.

This rearrangement joins TRBV28 to TRBJ1-2, with 8 bases matching TRBD1. Looked up from germline, CDR1 is MDHEN and CDR2 is SYDVKM. Germline trimming cut 6 bases from V and 7 bases from J; bases unmatched to any gene: 4. The CDR3 consists of 12 residues. CDR3 amino acids: CASRDRDIGYTF. The CDR3 nucleotides are TGTGCCAGCAGGGACAGGGATATTGGCTACACCTTC.

The rearrangement uses TRBV4-1 and TRBJ2-7, with D maybe TRBD2 (6 bases). CDR1 MGHRA and CDR2 YSYEKL come from the germline V gene. The CDR3 contains 13 residues. Trimming removed 5 bases from V and 6 bases from J, with 14 bases in between. CDR3 coding DNA: TGCGCCAGCAGCTGGGGACTCCTCGGCGAGCAGTACTTC. Translated, it gives CASSWGLLGEQYF.

V gene TRBV4-1 combines with J gene TRBJ1-1, with D possibly being TRBD1 (5 bases). Trimming stripped 0 bases from V and 9 bases from J, with 11 bases between. Germline V gene data show CDR1 as MGHRA and CDR2 as YSYEKL. The CDR3 totals 13 residues. CDR3 region: CASSQERTTQAFF. CDR3 sequence (DNA): TGCGCCAGCAGCCAAGAGAGGACAACCCAAGCTTTCTTT.

The J gene is TRBJ2-3, the V gene TRBV10-3; tentative D call: TRBD2 (6 bases). The CDR3 sequence is 14 residues long. The V end was cut by 10 bases, the J end by 3 bases, with 17 bases between. CDR1 ENHRY and CDR2 SYGVKD come from the germline V gene. This CDR3 reads CASRIGSGTDTQYF. The CDR3 region has the DNA TGTGCCAGCCGTATCGGGAGTGGTACAGATACGCAGTATTTT.

The V call is TRBV5-6, the J call TRBJ1-2; D is possibly TRBD1 (5 bases). Germline lookup yields CDR1 SGHDT and CDR2 YYEEEE. There are 13 residues in the CDR3. Trimming stripped 2 bases from V and 2 bases from J, with 7 bases between. The CDR3 bases are TGTGCCAGCAGCTTCGGGACGAACTATGGCTACACCTTC. Encoded protein: CASSFGTNYGYTF.

This chain links TRBV5-1 with TRBJ2-2; 9 bases align to TRBD2. CDR1 and CDR2 (germline): SGHRS, YFSETQ. The V gene end was trimmed by 1 base and the J gene end by 9 bases; junction bases not matched to a gene: 4. The CDR3 has 14 amino acids. The CDR3 coding sequence is TGCGCCAGCAGCTTGTCGCTAGCGGGATGGGAGCTGTTTTTT. Translating gives CASSLSLAGWELFF.

The J gene is TRBJ2-4, the V gene TRBV27; 8 positions agree with TRBD2. J was trimmed by 0 bases and V by 2 bases; bases with no gene match: 9. Germline V gene sequence: CDR1 MNHEY, CDR2 SMNVEV (reference sequence). The CDR3 runs 18 residues. CDR3 bases: TGTGCCAGCAGTTTAATATCGGCGGGAGGAATAGCCAAAAACATTCAGTACTTC. It codes for CASSLISAGGIAKNIQYF.

The rearrangement links TRBV28 to TRBJ2-1; possibly TRBD2 for D (6 bases). The CDR3 length is 15 residues. Germline lookup yields CDR1 MDHEN and CDR2 SYDVKM. Between the trimmed V and J ends, which lost 3 bases and 5 bases, there was a span of 14 bases. Here the CDR3 DNA reads TGTGCCAGCAGTTTGGCTAGCGCGTTTAACAATGAGCAGTTCTTC. Translation: CASSLASAFNNEQFF.

V usage is TRBV9 and J usage is TRBJ2-7; TRBD1 matches at 7 bases. The V gene's germline CDR1 is SGDLS and CDR2 YYNGEE. This CDR3 comprises 13 residues. The J segment lost 5 bases and the V segment lost 2 bases, leaving 4 bases of the junction unmatched. The CDR3 spells CASSVTGANEQYF. As DNA, the CDR3 is TGTGCCAGCAGCGTCACAGGGGCCAACGAGCAGTACTTC.

The rearrangement uses TRBV7-8 and TRBJ2-7; 7 nucleotides agree with TRBD1. Trimming removed 3 bases from V and 6 bases from J; junction bases left unmatched: 5. This CDR3 is built from 13 residues. Germline CDR1 SGHVS, CDR2 FQNEAQ. The CDR3 DNA is TGTGCCAGCAGCTTTACAGGGGCGGCCGAGCAGTACTTC. It specifies CASSFTGAAEQYF.

This chain uses TRBV30 with TRBJ1-2, with D possibly being TRBD1 (6 bases). V was shortened by 0 bases and J by 4 bases, with 12 bases between the two germline ends. This CDR3 has 14 amino acids. Germline V gene data show CDR1 as GTSNPN and CDR2 as SVGIG (reference sequence). The CDR3 protein is CAWSVRKGGYGYTF. CDR3 nucleotide sequence: TGTGCCTGGAGTGTTAGGAAAGGGGGCTATGGCTACACCTTC.

The gene calls are TRBV4-1 and TRBJ2-7; the D is unclear. V was trimmed by 0 bases and J by 3 bases, leaving 9 bases between them. The germline V gene encodes CDR1 MGHRA and CDR2 YSYEKL. The CDR3 covers 14 residues. The CDR3 reads CASSQEGDGYEQYF. In DNA, the CDR3 is TGCGCCAGCAGCCAAGAAGGTGATGGCTACGAGCAGTACTTC.

J is TRBJ1-2 and V is TRBV5-5; D remains unclear. V dropped 2 bases and J dropped 10 bases, with 18 bases sitting between them. Germline V gives CDR1 SGHKS, CDR2 YYEKEE (reference sequence). The CDR3 is 14 residues long. CDR3 in DNA: TGTGCCAGCAGCTTTAGTCTTGGGGATATGGACTACACCTTC. Its translation: CASSFSLGDMDYTF.

The CDR3 DNA sequence: TGTGCCAGCAGTTCGGGCGGGACTGATTCCTACGAGCAGTACTTC. This gives the protein CASSSGGTDSYEQYF. The chain joins TRBV28 to TRBJ2-7, with D perhaps TRBD2 (6 bases). V was clipped by 4 bases and J by 1 base, with 14 bases between them. This CDR3 is built from 15 residues. Per the germline V gene, CDR1 is MDHEN and CDR2 is SYDVKM.

This clone was counted a few times. This chain links TRBV27 with TRBJ1-4, with D possibly being TRBD1 (5 bases). CDR1 MNHEY and CDR2 SMNVEV come from the germline V gene (reference sequence). This CDR3 is 15 amino acids long. Trimming cost V 6 bases and J 7 bases, with 18 bases left between them. The CDR3 DNA reads as TGTGCCAGCAGGCTCAACAGGTTGGAGCGTGAAAAACTGTTTTTT. This encodes CASRLNRLEREKLFF.

This clone has only a few counts. CDR3 sequence: CASRPQGGYGYTF. CDR3 nucleotide sequence: TGTGCCAGCAGGCCACAGGGGGGCTATGGCTACACCTTC. The rearrangement uses TRBV12-3 or TRBV12-4 and TRBJ1-2; TRBD1 aligns across 8 bases. The CDR3 spans 13 residues. V was pared by 6 bases and J by 4 bases, with 4 bases of the junction left unmatched.

The table lists this clone with a count of one. The rearrangement links TRBV27 to TRBJ2-7; D gene uncertain. V lost 3 bases and J 3 bases, leaving 15 bases between the germline ends. Per the germline V gene, CDR1 is MNHEY and CDR2 is SMNVEV (reference sequence). The CDR3 is 15 amino acids. The CDR3, as DNA: TGTGCCAGCAGTTTGAGAATGTATTCGGGCTACGAGCAGTACTTC. It specifies CASSLRMYSGYEQYF.

This rearrangement joins TRBV5-1 to TRBJ1-2, with TRBD1 matching over 7 bases. The CDR3 contains 14 residues. Germline CDR1 is SGHRS and CDR2 is YFSETQ. After removal of 0 bases from V and 6 bases from J, the junction contained 5 bases not matched to a gene. The CDR3: CASSLVQGVDGYTF. CDR3 DNA: TGCGCCAGCAGCTTGGTTCAGGGGGTGGATGGCTACACCTTC.

This chain joins TRBV7-3 and TRBJ2-1, with 11 bases matching TRBD2. Looked up from germline, CDR1 is SGHTA and CDR2 is FQGTGA. J was trimmed by 6 bases and V by 5 bases; bases with no gene match: 6. The CDR3 totals 15 residues. Here the CDR3 reads CASSPTSGKGNEQFF. The CDR3 DNA is TGTGCCAGCAGCCCGACTAGCGGGAAAGGCAATGAGCAGTTCTTC.

The J gene is TRBJ2-2, the V gene TRBV15, with 7 nucleotides matching TRBD2. The CDR3 is 13 amino acids. V gave up 5 bases and J gave up 6 bases; unmatched junction bases: 3. CDR1 and CDR2 from the germline V gene are LNHNV and YYDKDF (reference sequence). As DNA, the CDR3 is TGTGCCACCAGCCGCACTAGCGCCGGGGAGCTGTTTTTT. The encoded protein is CATSRTSAGELFF.

V usage is TRBV5-6 and J usage is TRBJ2-6, with 9 bases identical to TRBD2. This CDR3 has 18 residues. Germline V lookup: CDR1 SGHDT, CDR2 YYEEEE. V lost 2 bases to trimming and J lost 0 bases; unmatched junction nucleotides: 6. Here the CDR3 reads CASSLPGTSSSGANVLTF. The CDR3 nucleotides are TGTGCCAGCAGCTTACCCGGGACTAGCAGCTCTGGGGCCAACGTCCTGACTTTC.

J is TRBJ1-2 and V is TRBV30; D uncertain. This CDR3 has 13 amino acids. Trimming removed 4 bases from V and 8 bases from J, with 17 bases in between. Germline V gene data show CDR1 as GTSNPN and CDR2 as SVGIG (reference sequence). CDR3 DNA sequence: TGTGCCTGGAAGGTCGAAGGGAGTGGCGGCTACACCTTC. Residues: CAWKVEGSGGYTF.

V usage is TRBV5-4 and J usage is TRBJ2-2; no clear D. The CDR3 totals 11 residues. Looked up from germline, CDR1 is SGHNT and CDR2 is YYREEE (reference sequence). Trimming shortened V by 1 base and J by 8 bases, and 3 bases separated the two germline ends. CDR3 DNA: TGTGCCAGCAGCTTGCAAGGGGAGCTGTTTTTT. This sequence encodes CASSLQGELFF. Drawing the rest from reference TRBV5-4 and TRBJ2-2, the complete variable domain is ETGVTQSPTHLIKTRGQQVTLRCSSQSGHNTVSWYQQALGQGPQFIFQYYREEENGRGNFPPRFSGLQFPNYSSELNVNALELDDSALYLCASSLQGELFFGEGSRLTVL.

This clone was counted a few times. Other DNA variants within this sample encode the same CDR3. The V gene is TRBV19, the J gene TRBJ2-7, with 7 bases lining up with TRBD1. V lost 1 base, J lost 3 bases, and 3 bases stayed unmatched. Germline lookup yields CDR1 LNHDA and CDR2 SQIVND (reference sequence). The CDR3 has 14 amino acids. Here the CDR3 reads CASSIGTGGYEQYF. CDR3 coding DNA: TGTGCCAGTAGTATAGGGACAGGAGGCTACGAGCAGTACTTC.

V gene TRBV19 combines with J gene TRBJ2-1; 14 bases fit TRBD2. Germline V gene data show CDR1 as LNHDA and CDR2 as SQIVND (reference sequence). There are 14 residues in the CDR3. V gave up 5 bases and J gave up 8 bases; unmatched junction bases: 2. This CDR3 reads CASSLTSGRDEQFF. Here the CDR3 DNA reads TGTGCCAGTAGTTTGACTAGCGGGAGGGATGAGCAGTTCTTC. Full variable domain (remainder filled in from reference TRBV19 and TRBJ2-1): DGGITQSPKYLFRKEGQNVTLSCEQNLNHDAMYWYRQDPGQGLRLIYYSQIVNDFQKGDIAEGYSVSREKKESFPLTVTSAQKNPTAFYLCASSLTSGRDEQFFGPGTRLTVL.

The rearrangement joins TRBV30 to TRBJ2-1; 13 bases are shared with TRBD2. The CDR3 loop spans 15 amino acids. Germline assignment: CDR1 GTSNPN and CDR2 SVGIG (reference sequence). J lost 2 bases, V lost 5 bases, and 3 bases had no gene match. The CDR3: CAWGGLAGAYNEQFF. The CDR3 coding sequence is TGTGCCTGGGGAGGACTAGCGGGAGCCTACAATGAGCAGTTCTTC.

The rearrangement links TRBV6-6 to TRBJ1-2, with 8 nucleotides matching TRBD1. The CDR3 is 12 residues long. Germline CDR1 MNHNY, CDR2 SVGAGI (reference sequence). Germline trimming cut 8 bases from V and 2 bases from J; bases unmatched to any gene: 1. The CDR3 sequence is CASRQGNYGYTF. The CDR3 DNA reads TGTGCCAGCCGACAGGGGAACTATGGCTACACCTTC.

The J gene is TRBJ2-1, the V gene TRBV2; 12 nucleotides line up with TRBD2. V lost 5 bases and J lost 6; bases outside the gene matches: 5. Germline V gene lookup returns CDR1 SNHLY and CDR2 FYNNEI. The CDR3 is 15 amino acids. The CDR3: CASSRTSGTINEQFF. The CDR3 bases are TGTGCCAGCAGTCGGACTAGCGGGACTATCAATGAGCAGTTCTTC.

The chain links TRBV21-1 to TRBJ2-5; the D segment call TRBD1 is taken from the table without a DNA check. TRBV21-1 is termed a pseudogene. This CDR3 comprises 16 residues. CDR3 nucleotide sequence: TGTGCCAGCAGCAGGCCGGGACAGGGGAACCAAGAGACCCAGTACTTC. This sequence encodes CASSRPGQGNQETQYF.

The chain links TRBV5-8 to TRBJ2-7; the D gene is possibly TRBD1 (6 bases). Between the trimmed V and J ends, which lost 0 bases and 3 bases, there was a span of 10 bases. The CDR3 covers 14 residues. The germline CDR1 and CDR2 sequences are SGHTS and YDEGEE. The CDR3 is CASSLGTDGYEQYF. In nucleotides, the CDR3 is TGTGCCAGCAGCTTGGGGACAGATGGCTACGAGCAGTACTTC.

The DNA for the CDR3 is TGTGCCAGTGGGACTAGCGGGAGGGATATTCAAGAGACCCAGTACTTC. As protein: CASGTSGRDIQETQYF. J is TRBJ2-5 and V is TRBV19; 16 positions match TRBD2. This CDR3 contains 16 residues. The V gene's germline CDR1 is LNHDA and CDR2 SQIVND (reference sequence). V was pared by 8 bases and J by 2 bases, with 5 bases of the junction left unmatched.